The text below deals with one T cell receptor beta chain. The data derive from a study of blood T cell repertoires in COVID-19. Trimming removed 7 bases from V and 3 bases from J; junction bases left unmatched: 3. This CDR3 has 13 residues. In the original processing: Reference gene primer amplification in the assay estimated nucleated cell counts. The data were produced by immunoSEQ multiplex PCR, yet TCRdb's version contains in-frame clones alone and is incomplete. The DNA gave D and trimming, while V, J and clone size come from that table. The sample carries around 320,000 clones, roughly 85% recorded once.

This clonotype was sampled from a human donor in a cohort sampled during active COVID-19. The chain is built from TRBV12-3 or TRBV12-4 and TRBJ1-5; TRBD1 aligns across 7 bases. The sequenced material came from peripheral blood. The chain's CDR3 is CASTDRVNQPQHF. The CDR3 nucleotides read TGTGCCAGCACCGACAGGGTCAATCAGCCCCAGCATTTT.